Here is one T cell receptor beta chain with its context. This clonotype appeared once. The target of this receptor is not known. Base-call qualities are not available, and no considerably larger clone is one nucleotide away. One read offers little support. This entry comes from a study of blood T cells in healthy people across ages (dated by TCRdb to between 2014 and 2017). As for the study more broadly: In model experiments, template switching captured about one uniquely barcoded TCR beta cDNA molecule for every two T cells. To track age-related changes in TCR beta repertoire diversity, the study relied on deep sequencing normalized with unique cDNA molecular identifiers. Two additional independent replicas of 1 million unique cDNA reads from the same blood draw were analyzed for two donors (one aged 18 to 30 and one aged 80 or older). Donors were grouped into four age groups: young (average approximately 16 years), middle-aged (39), aged (approximately 67) and long-lived (approximately 81). To avoid experimental bias, donors of different ages were distributed randomly across sequencing lanes.

Preparation of the library involved 5' RACE. Reads for this sample came from an Illumina HiSeq 2500. A second PCR of roughly 7 to 12 cycles was performed with a sample-barcoded 5' primer and a J-beta primer mix. A unique molecular identifier was introduced onto each TCR beta cDNA molecule by a template-switch 5' adaptor carrying 12 random nucleotides. Each sample yielded at least 2.5 million CDR3-containing paired-end reads. All of the RNA was converted into first-strand cDNA using the Mint cDNA synthesis kit, with a TRBC-specific oligonucleotide serving as the primer. After uracil-DNA glycosylase treatment, a first 18-cycle PCR used universal primers M1SS and BC2_uni_R on all cDNA. Per the original workflow: For normalization, 1 million high-quality reads, each with a distinct molecular identifier, were randomly selected from each sample. Reads sharing molecular identifiers were discarded rather than binned into consensus sequences. MiTCR, run with a Q25 quality threshold and the strictest error-elimination algorithm, handled CDR3 identification, clonotype clustering and error correction. A nonparametric unseen species model with Euler transformation was used to estimate a lower bound on total TCR beta diversity. TCRdb reanalyzed the raw reads on its own, using fastp at Q25 for trimming and MiXCR for clone calling, and kept in-frame beta chains. Rows are unified per CDR3 protein, each entry keeping the most common DNA and genes. The V and J calls were determined by TCRdb, not by the authors. For this sample there are 600,000 to 800,000 distinct CDR3 sequences; over 40% appear just once. The leading ten clones occupy approximately 13% of the sample.

Including cysteine and phenylalanine, the CDR3 has 16 amino acids. Here the CDR3 DNA is all that survives: 48 bases in frame from base 1. V loses 5 bases, J loses 3 bases, and the germline ends lie 18 bases apart. CDR1 SGHTA and CDR2 FQGNSA were looked up in the germline V gene. Results and caveats for the whole study, not just this receptor: Because donor CMV infection status was unknown, age-related changes in expanded clonotypes were potentially confounded. Compared with the aged group, the long-lived group had more naive CD4+ T cells, fewer expanded clones and increased TCR diversity, suggesting age selection. Conclusive comparison of naive and antigen-experienced compartments was prevented by the profiling of bulk unsorted PBMCs. As age increased, observed TCR beta diversity per million T cells dropped in a roughly linear way, and a significant reduction was already evident by age 40. Estimates of total diversity based on one million sequenced T cells were regarded as lower bounds and as underestimates. The percentage of naive T cells measured by flow cytometry correlated strongly with observed TCR beta diversity.

Systemically healthy Caucasian individuals from Russia, approximately 39 in total and aged 6 to 90 years, were included as donors. Each donor gave around 9.8 milliliters of peripheral blood, collected into EDTA-treated Vacutainer tubes. Ficoll-Paque density-gradient centrifugation was used to isolate PBMCs, with at least 6 million obtained per sample. Trizol reagent was used to extract total RNA from PBMCs, with at least 5.5 micrograms per sample. For every donor, flow cytometry on a PBMC aliquot measured the percentage of naive CD45RAhigh/CD27high T cells. The chain is made from TRBV7-2 and TRBJ2-3; TRBD2 might be the D gene, on 6 matching bases. The receptor was derived from a woman over 75 in good health. Sequencing was carried out using blood. The DNA sequence is as follows: TGTGCCAGCAGCCTAAGAGTGGGGGGATCAACAGATACGCAGTATTTT. The translation is CASSLRVGGSTDTQYF.